This T cell receptor beta chain originates from a study of CD8+CD57+ T cells in acquired aplastic anemia listed by TCRdb under 2018. Background for the entire study: DNA extracted from sorted CD4+ and CD8+ cells had a mean of approximately 3.3 ug, with a range of about 0.18 to 27.4 ug. For healthy donor samples, the average read count was about 10 million for CD4+ cells and around 12 million for CD8+ cells.

Genomic DNA served as template for TCR beta VDJ combination and CDR3 sequence profiling. TCR repertoire sequencing was run on an Illumina HiSeq 2000. As for the authors' bioinformatics: TRBV/TRBJ rearrangement plots, CDR3 size and DJ length profiles, and Simpson's diversity index were used to evaluate the repertoires. Whichever DNA sequence was most abundant in the deep sequencing data was defined as the immunodominant clone. CDR3 amino acid sequences were checked for sharing across subjects and were also compared against the VDJdb database and published repertoires. TCRdb cleaned the public reads at Q25 with fastp, built clones with MiXCR and kept in-frame beta chains. Every CDR3 protein is listed once, alongside the most common genes and DNA of its rows. TCRdb's processing, not the authors' own work, is the source of the V and J calls. In this sample the table shows fewer than 200,000 distinct CDR3 sequences, roughly 40% of which occur a single time. 0.9% to 1.2% of the sample belongs to the ten largest clones.

Summary of the overall study and its limitations: Between patients and healthy controls, no significant difference in CD8+ Simpson's diversity was found (P=0.060). Although some 28 CD8+ CDR3 sequences were shared by patients and controls, these sequences appeared highly expressed in patients and within the immunodominant clones of patients.

Points on this clonotype: There is no known antigen for this receptor. Per-base quality was not reported, and no clone a single base away is much larger than it.

The CDR3 goes from the cysteine to the phenylalanine over 13 residues. Only the CDR3 portion is preserved as DNA: 39 bases, with reading frame beginning at the first base. The junction shows trimming of 6 bases on V and 0 bases on J, and the gene matches do not reach 1 base of it. Sequences LNHDA (CDR1) and SQIVND (CDR2) are obtained from the germline V gene (reference sequence). In this study, sorted CD4+ and CD8+ T cells from the blood of healthy subjects and of severe aplastic anemia patients had their TCR repertoires deep-sequenced. Ficoll-Paque density gradient centrifugation was used to isolate peripheral blood mononuclear cells. CD4+ and CD8+ T cells were sorted by FACS or magnetic beads before DNA extraction.

This TCR was sampled from a human donor in good health. The rearrangement joined TRBV19 to TRBJ1-1; 7 bases in the junction line up with TRBD1. The specimen was sorted CD4+, CD8+, or CD8+CD57+ T cells (not recorded which) from PBMCs. CDR3 protein: CASSDRVNTEAFF. The DNA reads as follows: TGTGCCAGTAGCGACAGGGTGAACACTGAAGCTTTCTTT.